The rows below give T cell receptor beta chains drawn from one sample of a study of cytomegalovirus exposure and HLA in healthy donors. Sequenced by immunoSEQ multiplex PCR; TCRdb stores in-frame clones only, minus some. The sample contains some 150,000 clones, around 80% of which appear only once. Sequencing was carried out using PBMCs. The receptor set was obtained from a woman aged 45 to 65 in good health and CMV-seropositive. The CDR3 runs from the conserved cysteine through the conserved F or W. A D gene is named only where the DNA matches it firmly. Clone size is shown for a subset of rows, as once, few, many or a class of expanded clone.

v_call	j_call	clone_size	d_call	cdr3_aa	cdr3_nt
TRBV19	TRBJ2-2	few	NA	CASSRRQVVGELFF	TGTGCCAGTAGTAGGAGACAGGTCGTAGGGGAGCTGTTTTTT
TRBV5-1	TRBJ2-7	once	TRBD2	CASSVGLAYEQYF	TGCGCCAGCAGCGTGGGACTAGCTTACGAGCAGTACTTC
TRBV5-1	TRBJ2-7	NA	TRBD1	CASSPLRDRGSSYEQYF	TGCGCCAGCAGCCCACTCCGGGACAGGGGTAGCTCCTACGAGCAGTACTTC
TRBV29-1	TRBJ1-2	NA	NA	CSVEEGDYGYTF	TGCAGCGTTGAAGAGGGAGACTATGGCTACACCTTC
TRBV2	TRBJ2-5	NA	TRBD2	CASIPLAGGRGQETQYF	TGTGCCAGCATACCCCTAGCGGGGGGCCGCGGACAAGAGACCCAGTACTTC
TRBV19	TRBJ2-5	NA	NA	CASSHLGGALQETQYF	TGTGCCAGTAGTCATTTGGGGGGAGCCCTGCAAGAGACCCAGTACTTC
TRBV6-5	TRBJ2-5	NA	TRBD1	CASSYPTGGRETQYF	TGTGCCAGCAGTTACCCCACAGGGGGCAGAGAGACCCAGTACTTC
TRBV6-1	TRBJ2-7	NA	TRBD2	CARSETAGGPDEQYF	TGTGCCCGCAGTGAAACGGCGGGAGGGCCCGACGAGCAGTACTTC
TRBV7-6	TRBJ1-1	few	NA	CASSLFRGHSNTEAFF	TGTGCCAGCAGCCTCTTTCGTGGGCACTCGAACACTGAAGCTTTCTTT
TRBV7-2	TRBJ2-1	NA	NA	CASSLMAVSYNEQFF	TGTGCCAGCAGCTTAATGGCTGTCTCCTACAATGAGCAGTTCTTC